A selection of T cell receptor beta chains follows, all from one sample in a study of response to subunit inactivated influenza vaccine. TCRdb passed the RT-PCR reads through MiXCR, listing each CDR3 protein once. The sample holds 700,000 to 800,000 distinct CDR3 sequences, about a fifth seen once. Sequenced material: PBMCs from blood, taken 4 to 6 days after vaccination. The receptors here all came from a man aged 50 to 59 who received an inactivated influenza vaccine. Each CDR3 is given with its conserved first and last residue. The D gene is left open where the match is weak. Size values are once, few and many counts, or a class for expanded clones, and some rows have none.

clone_size: .
cdr3_length: 13
d_call: .
v_call: TRBV6-6
j_call: TRBJ1-5
cdr3_nt: TGTGCCAGCAGCTCCGCACTTGAATTGCCCCAGCATTTT
cdr3_aa: CASSSALELPQHF

clone_size: few
cdr3_length: 12
d_call: .
v_call: TRBV6-2/TRBV6-3
j_call: TRBJ1-2
cdr3_nt: TGTGCCAGCACCCGGCCGGGCGATGGCTACACCTTC
cdr3_aa: CASTRPGDGYTF

clone_size: .
cdr3_length: 16
d_call: .
v_call: TRBV7-9
j_call: TRBJ2-3
cdr3_nt: TGTGCCAGCAGCTTACGTCGGACACAACGCACAGATACGCAGTATTTT
cdr3_aa: CASSLRRTQRTDTQYF

clone_size: .
cdr3_length: 17
d_call: TRBD1
v_call: TRBV12-3/TRBV12-4
j_call: TRBJ2-2
cdr3_nt: TGTGCCAACAGTCCGCCCGGGACAGGGTTTGGCACCGGGGAGCTGTTTTTT
cdr3_aa: CANSPPGTGFGTGELFF

clone_size: few
cdr3_length: 15
d_call: .
v_call: TRBV20-1
j_call: TRBJ2-6
cdr3_nt: TGCAGTGCTACCAAACGGGGGTCTGGGGCCAACGTCCTGACTTTC
cdr3_aa: CSATKRGSGANVLTF

clone_size: few
cdr3_length: 15
d_call: TRBD2
v_call: TRBV20-1
j_call: TRBJ2-1
cdr3_nt: TGCAGTGCTAGAGAACTAGCGGGAGGGTCTGATGAGCAGTTCTTC
cdr3_aa: CSARELAGGSDEQFF

clone_size: .
cdr3_length: 16
d_call: TRBD2
v_call: TRBV6-5
j_call: TRBJ2-7
cdr3_nt: TGTGCCAGCAGTACCTACTCGAGAAGCGGGAGATACGAGCAGTACTTC
cdr3_aa: CASSTYSRSGRYEQYF

clone_size: few
cdr3_length: 16
d_call: .
v_call: TRBV11-2
j_call: TRBJ1-3
cdr3_nt: TGTGCCAGCAGCTTTGGCTCGCCTGCCTCTGGAAACACCATATATTTT
cdr3_aa: CASSFGSPASGNTIYF

clone_size: .
cdr3_length: 15
d_call: .
v_call: TRBV4-2
j_call: TRBJ2-4
cdr3_nt: TGTGCCAGCAGCCAATCCGGGACCTTGGGGAACATTCAGTACTTC
cdr3_aa: CASSQSGTLGNIQYF

clone_size: .
cdr3_length: 17
d_call: .
v_call: TRBV28
j_call: TRBJ2-4
cdr3_nt: TGTGCCAGCAGTTCGCCTCCTGAAGCCTTAGCCAAAAACATTCAGTACTTC
cdr3_aa: CASSSPPEALAKNIQYF

clone_size: few
cdr3_length: 14
d_call: TRBD1
v_call: TRBV6-1
j_call: TRBJ1-6
cdr3_nt: TGTGCCAGCAGTGGGGGACAGGATAATTCACCCCTCCACTTT
cdr3_aa: CASSGGQDNSPLHF

clone_size: many
cdr3_length: 14
d_call: .
v_call: TRBV10-3
j_call: TRBJ1-6
cdr3_nt: TGTGCCATCAGTGAGTCTGGGAGGTCTTCACCCCTCCACTTT
cdr3_aa: CAISESGRSSPLHF

clone_size: many
cdr3_length: 15
d_call: TRBD2
v_call: TRBV29-1
j_call: TRBJ2-1
cdr3_nt: TGCAGCGTGGCGGCGGGGGGCAGCTCCTACAATGAGCAGTTCTTC
cdr3_aa: CSVAAGGSSYNEQFF

clone_size: many
cdr3_length: 14
d_call: .
v_call: TRBV5-1
j_call: TRBJ1-5
cdr3_nt: TGTGCCAGCAGCTTGGGTAGCGGGAATCAGCCCCAGCATTTT
cdr3_aa: CASSLGSGNQPQHF

clone_size: few
cdr3_length: 11
d_call: TRBD1
v_call: TRBV20-1
j_call: TRBJ2-5
cdr3_nt: TGCAGCGGGGACAGGCAAGAGACCCAGTACTTC
cdr3_aa: CSGDRQETQYF

clone_size: few
cdr3_length: 17
d_call: TRBD2
v_call: TRBV10-3
j_call: TRBJ2-1
cdr3_nt: TGTGCCATCAGTGAGTCGGCCGGGACTAGTACCCTCAATGAGCAGTTCTTC
cdr3_aa: CAISESAGTSTLNEQFF

clone_size: few
cdr3_length: 15
d_call: .
v_call: TRBV4-1
j_call: TRBJ2-4
cdr3_nt: TGCGCCAGCAGCCTCGGCTTTGGTGCCAAAAACATTCAGTACTTC
cdr3_aa: CASSLGFGAKNIQYF

clone_size: .
cdr3_length: 16
d_call: .
v_call: TRBV5-1
j_call: TRBJ1-1
cdr3_nt: TGCGCCAGCAGCTTGACCGGGGGTAAATTACTCTCCGAAGCTTTCTTT
cdr3_aa: CASSLTGGKLLSEAFF

clone_size: .
cdr3_length: 17
d_call: .
v_call: TRBV4-3
j_call: TRBJ2-3
cdr3_nt: TGCGCCAGCAGCCAACTCTACAACTGGGACAGCACAGATACGCAGTATTTT
cdr3_aa: CASSQLYNWDSTDTQYF

clone_size: few
cdr3_length: 16
d_call: .
v_call: TRBV7-8
j_call: TRBJ2-1
cdr3_nt: TGTGCCAGCAGCTTAGCGGGGAACCCTACCCACGGAGAGCAGTTCTTC
cdr3_aa: CASSLAGNPTHGEQFF

clone_size: few
cdr3_length: 19
d_call: .
v_call: TRBV6-1
j_call: TRBJ1-5
cdr3_nt: TGTGCCAGCAGTCGATTAGACGAGGGGGGGTCGGTTAGCAATCAGCCCCAGCATTTT
cdr3_aa: CASSRLDEGGSVSNQPQHF

clone_size: .
cdr3_length: 18
d_call: TRBD2
v_call: TRBV28
j_call: TRBJ2-3
cdr3_nt: TGTGCCAGCATTAATCTAGCGGGAGGGCTTTACGGCACAGATACGCAGTATTTT
cdr3_aa: CASINLAGGLYGTDTQYF

clone_size: .
cdr3_length: 14
d_call: .
v_call: TRBV12-3/TRBV12-4
j_call: TRBJ1-5
cdr3_nt: TGTGCCAGCACTTCAGACAGCATCAATCAGCCCCAGCATTTT
cdr3_aa: CASTSDSINQPQHF

clone_size: .
cdr3_length: 12
d_call: TRBD1
v_call: TRBV29-1
j_call: TRBJ2-7
cdr3_nt: TGCAGCGTGGGGGACAGGGTCTACGAGCAGTACTTC
cdr3_aa: CSVGDRVYEQYF

clone_size: .
cdr3_length: 13
d_call: TRBD1
v_call: TRBV3-1
j_call: TRBJ1-1
cdr3_nt: TGTGCCAGCAGCCTGGGACAGCGCACTGAAGCTTTCTTT
cdr3_aa: CASSLGQRTEAFF

clone_size: few
cdr3_length: 16
d_call: TRBD2
v_call: TRBV5-1
j_call: TRBJ2-7
cdr3_nt: TGCGCCAGCAGCTCCCTTGGGGGGACTAGCGGCTACGAGCAGTACTTC
cdr3_aa: CASSSLGGTSGYEQYF

clone_size: few
cdr3_length: 15
d_call: TRBD2
v_call: TRBV19
j_call: TRBJ2-1
cdr3_nt: TGTGCCAGTAGTATCTCTAGCGGGAGGGTCGATGAGCAGTTCTTC
cdr3_aa: CASSISSGRVDEQFF

clone_size: .
cdr3_length: 14
d_call: TRBD1
v_call: TRBV6-5
j_call: TRBJ2-7
cdr3_nt: TGTGCCAGCAGTTGGCCGGGACAGGAGTACGAGCAGTACTTC
cdr3_aa: CASSWPGQEYEQYF

clone_size: .
cdr3_length: 16
d_call: TRBD2
v_call: TRBV12-3/TRBV12-4
j_call: TRBJ2-4
cdr3_nt: TGTGCCAGCACCACGACTCCGCCGGCTAGCGGGAACATTCAGTACTTC
cdr3_aa: CASTTTPPASGNIQYF